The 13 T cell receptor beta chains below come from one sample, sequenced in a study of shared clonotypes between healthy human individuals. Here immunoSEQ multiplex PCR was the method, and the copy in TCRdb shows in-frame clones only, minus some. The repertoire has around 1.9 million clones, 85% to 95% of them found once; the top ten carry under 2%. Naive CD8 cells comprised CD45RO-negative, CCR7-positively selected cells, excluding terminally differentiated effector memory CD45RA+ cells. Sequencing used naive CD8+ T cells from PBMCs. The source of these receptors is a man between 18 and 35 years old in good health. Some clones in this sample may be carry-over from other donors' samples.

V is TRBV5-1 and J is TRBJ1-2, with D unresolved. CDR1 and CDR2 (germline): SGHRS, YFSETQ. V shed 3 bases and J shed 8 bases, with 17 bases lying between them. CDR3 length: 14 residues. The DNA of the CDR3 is TGCGCCAGCAGCTCCGAGACGTGGGTAGAGGGCTACACCTTC. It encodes CASSSETWVEGYTF.

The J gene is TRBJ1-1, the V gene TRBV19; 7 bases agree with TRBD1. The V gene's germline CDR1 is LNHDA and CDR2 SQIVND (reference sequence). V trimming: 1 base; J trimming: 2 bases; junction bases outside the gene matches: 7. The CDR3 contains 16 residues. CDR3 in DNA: TGTGCCAGTAGTATAGGGGCCCGACAGGGAAACACTGAAGCTTTCTTT. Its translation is CASSIGARQGNTEAFF. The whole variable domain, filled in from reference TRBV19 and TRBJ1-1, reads DGGITQSPKYLFRKEGQNVTLSCEQNLNHDAMYWYRQDPGQGLRLIYYSQIVNDFQKGDIAEGYSVSREKKESFPLTVTSAQKNPTAFYLCASSIGARQGNTEAFFGQGTRLTVV.

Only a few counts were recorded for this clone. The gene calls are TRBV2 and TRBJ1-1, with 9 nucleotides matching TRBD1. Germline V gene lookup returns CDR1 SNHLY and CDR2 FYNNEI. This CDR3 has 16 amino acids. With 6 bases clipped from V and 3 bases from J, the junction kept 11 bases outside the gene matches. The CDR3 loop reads CASRWDRDYGDTEAFF. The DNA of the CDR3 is TGTGCCAGCAGGTGGGACAGGGATTACGGGGACACTGAAGCTTTCTTT.

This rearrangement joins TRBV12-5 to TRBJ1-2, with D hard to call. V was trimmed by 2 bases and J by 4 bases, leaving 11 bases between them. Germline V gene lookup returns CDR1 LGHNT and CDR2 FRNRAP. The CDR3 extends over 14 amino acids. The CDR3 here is CASGLTGSLYGYTF. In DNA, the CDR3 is TGTGCTAGTGGTTTGACCGGGAGTCTCTATGGCTACACCTTC.

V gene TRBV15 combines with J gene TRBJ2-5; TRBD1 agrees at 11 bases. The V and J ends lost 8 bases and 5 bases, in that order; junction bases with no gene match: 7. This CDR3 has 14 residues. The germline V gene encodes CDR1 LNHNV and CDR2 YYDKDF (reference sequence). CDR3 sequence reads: CATQGQGARETQYF. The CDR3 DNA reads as TGTGCCACCCAAGGACAGGGGGCCCGGGAGACCCAGTACTTC.

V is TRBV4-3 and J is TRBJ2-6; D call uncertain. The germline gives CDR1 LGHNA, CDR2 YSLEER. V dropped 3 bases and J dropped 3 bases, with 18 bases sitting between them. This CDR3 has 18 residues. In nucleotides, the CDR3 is TGCGCCAGCAGCCAGGAGCTTATTTTGGCCTTTGGGGCCAACGTCCTGACTTTC. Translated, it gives CASSQELILAFGANVLTF.

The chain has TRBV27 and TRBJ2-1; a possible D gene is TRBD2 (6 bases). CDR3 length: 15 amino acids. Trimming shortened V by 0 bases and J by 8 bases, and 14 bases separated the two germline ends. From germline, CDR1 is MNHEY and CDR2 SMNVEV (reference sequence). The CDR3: CASSLSGTVPHEQFF. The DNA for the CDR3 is TGTGCCAGCAGTTTATCTGGGACTGTACCCCATGAGCAGTTCTTC.

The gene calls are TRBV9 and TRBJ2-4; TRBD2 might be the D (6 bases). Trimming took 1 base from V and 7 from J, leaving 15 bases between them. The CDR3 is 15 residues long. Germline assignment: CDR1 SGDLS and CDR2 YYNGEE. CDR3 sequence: CASSVNDRLGNIQYF. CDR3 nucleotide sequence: TGTGCCAGCAGCGTAAACGACCGACTAGGCAACATTCAGTACTTC. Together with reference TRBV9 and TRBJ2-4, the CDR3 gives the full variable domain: DSGVTQTPKHLITATGQRVTLRCSPRSGDLSVYWYQQSLDQGLQFLIQYYNGEERAKGNILERFSAQQFPDLHSELNLSSLELGDSALYFCASSVNDRLGNIQYFGAGTRLSVL.

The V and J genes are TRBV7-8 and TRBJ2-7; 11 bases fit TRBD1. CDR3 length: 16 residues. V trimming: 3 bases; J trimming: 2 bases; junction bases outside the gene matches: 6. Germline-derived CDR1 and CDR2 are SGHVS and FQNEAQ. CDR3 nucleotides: TGTGCCAGCAGCTTTTCGGACAGGGGGCTCCCCTACGAGCAGTACTTC. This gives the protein CASSFSDRGLPYEQYF.

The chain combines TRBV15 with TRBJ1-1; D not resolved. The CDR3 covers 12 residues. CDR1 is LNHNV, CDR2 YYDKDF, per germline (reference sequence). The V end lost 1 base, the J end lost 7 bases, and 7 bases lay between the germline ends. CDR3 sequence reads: CATSRGGGEAFF. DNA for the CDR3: TGTGCCACCAGCAGAGGGGGTGGTGAAGCTTTCTTT. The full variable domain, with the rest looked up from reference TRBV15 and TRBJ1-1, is DAMVIQNPRYQVTQFGKPVTLSCSQTLNHNVMYWYQQKSSQAPKLLFHYYDKDFNNEADTPDNFQSRRPNTSFCFLDIRSPGLGDTAMYLCATSRGGGEAFFGQGTRLTVV.

DNA for the CDR3: TGTGCCAGCAGCCCCCGGGACACGGGTCTATATGATACGCAGTATTTT. This codes for CASSPRDTGLYDTQYF. The rearrangement links TRBV9 to TRBJ2-3; a weak D match, TRBD1 (6 bases). This CDR3 region has 16 residues. Germline CDR1 and CDR2: SGDLS and YYNGEE. V lost 4 bases, J lost 6 bases, and 21 bases lay in between.

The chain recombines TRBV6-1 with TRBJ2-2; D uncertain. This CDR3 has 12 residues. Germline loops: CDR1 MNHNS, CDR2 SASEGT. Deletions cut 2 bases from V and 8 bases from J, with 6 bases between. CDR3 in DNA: TGTGCCAGCAGTGAAATGAAGGGGGAGCTGTTTTTT. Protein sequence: CASSEMKGELFF.

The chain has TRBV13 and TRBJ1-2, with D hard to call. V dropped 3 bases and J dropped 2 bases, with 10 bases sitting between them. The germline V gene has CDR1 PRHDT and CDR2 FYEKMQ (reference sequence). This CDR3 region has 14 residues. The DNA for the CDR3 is TGTGCCAGCAGCTTCGGGGTGCTGAACTATGGCTACACCTTC. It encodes CASSFGVLNYGYTF.